Sequencing of this T cell receptor beta chain was carried out in a study of shared clonotypes between healthy human individuals. General observations from the study: Naive subsets generally had larger estimated richness than memory subsets. The donor pool, a small one, limited the genetic and exposure-history diversity represented.

TCRdb's table, derived via immunoSEQ multiplex PCR, lists solely in-frame clones and lacks some. The profile shows roughly 2.6 million clones, more than 80% of them singletons. This CDR3 is 14 amino acids long. V dropped 5 bases and J dropped 5; count of bases not matched to a gene: 8. Germline V gives CDR1 MNHEY, CDR2 SVGAGI. For this clone: Its antigen is still unknown.

The receptor's source is a man younger than 30 in good health. Sequencing was carried out using naive CD4+ T cells sorted from blood. Subset given: CD45RA+ positively selected. The gene calls are TRBV6-5 and TRBJ1-1, with TRBD1 identical over 7 bases. This CDR3 reads CASSRMPGGTEAFF. The CDR3 region has the DNA TGTGCCAGCAGTCGAATGCCAGGGGGAACTGAAGCTTTCTTT.